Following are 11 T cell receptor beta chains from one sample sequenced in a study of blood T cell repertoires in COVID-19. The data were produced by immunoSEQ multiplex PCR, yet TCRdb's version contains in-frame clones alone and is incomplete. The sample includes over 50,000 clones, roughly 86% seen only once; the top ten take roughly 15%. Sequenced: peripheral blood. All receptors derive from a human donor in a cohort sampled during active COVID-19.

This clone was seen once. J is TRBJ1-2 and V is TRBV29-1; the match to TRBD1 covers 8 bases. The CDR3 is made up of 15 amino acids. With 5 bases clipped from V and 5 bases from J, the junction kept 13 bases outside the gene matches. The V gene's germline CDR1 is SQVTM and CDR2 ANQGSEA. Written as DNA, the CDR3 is TGCAGCGTTAATGGCCGGGACAGGCTTCGTTATGGCTACACCTTC. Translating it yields CSVNGRDRLRYGYTF.

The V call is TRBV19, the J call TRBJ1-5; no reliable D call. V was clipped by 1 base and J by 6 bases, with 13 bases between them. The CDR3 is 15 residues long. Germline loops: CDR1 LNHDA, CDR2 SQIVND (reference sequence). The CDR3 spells CASSIALVVGQPQHF. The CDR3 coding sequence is TGTGCCAGTAGTATAGCTCTAGTCGTCGGTCAGCCCCAGCATTTT.

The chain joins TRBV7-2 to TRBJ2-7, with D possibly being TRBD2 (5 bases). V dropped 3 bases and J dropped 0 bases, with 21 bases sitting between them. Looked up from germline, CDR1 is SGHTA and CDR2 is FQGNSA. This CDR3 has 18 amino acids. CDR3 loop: CASSFRAEGPSSSYEQYF. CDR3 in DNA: TGTGCCAGCAGCTTCCGCGCCGAGGGCCCTTCGAGCTCCTACGAGCAGTACTTC.

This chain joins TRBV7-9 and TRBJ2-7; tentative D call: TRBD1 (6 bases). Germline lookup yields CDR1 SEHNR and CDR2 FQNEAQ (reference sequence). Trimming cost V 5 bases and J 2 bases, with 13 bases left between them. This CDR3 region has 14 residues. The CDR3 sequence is CASSLTGPPYEQYF. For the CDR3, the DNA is TGTGCCAGCAGCCTGACAGGTCCCCCCTACGAGCAGTACTTC.

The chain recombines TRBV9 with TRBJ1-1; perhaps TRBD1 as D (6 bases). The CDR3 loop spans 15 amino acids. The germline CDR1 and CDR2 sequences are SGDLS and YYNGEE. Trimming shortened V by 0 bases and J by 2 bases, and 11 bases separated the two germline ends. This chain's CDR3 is CASSVGGQLNTEAFF. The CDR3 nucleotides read TGTGCCAGCAGCGTAGGTGGACAGTTAAACACTGAAGCTTTCTTT.

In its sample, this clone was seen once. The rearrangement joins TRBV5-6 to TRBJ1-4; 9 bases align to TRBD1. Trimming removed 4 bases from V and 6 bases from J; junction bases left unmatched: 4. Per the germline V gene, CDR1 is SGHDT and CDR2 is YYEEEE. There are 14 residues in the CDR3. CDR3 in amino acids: CASSARDRDEKLFF. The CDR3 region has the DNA TGTGCCAGCAGCGCCCGGGACAGGGATGAAAAACTGTTTTTT.

CDR3 residues: CASSIVQPGLAFYNEQFF. CDR3 bases: TGTGCCAGTAGTATAGTCCAACCGGGACTAGCTTTCTACAATGAGCAGTTCTTC. The chain recombines TRBV19 with TRBJ2-1; TRBD2 matches at 9 bases. The J segment lost 3 bases and the V segment lost 1 base, leaving 10 bases of the junction unmatched. Germline CDR1 and CDR2: LNHDA and SQIVND (reference sequence). This CDR3 spans 18 amino acids.

The CDR3 DNA reads TGCGCCAGCAGCTTGAACCAGGGCTACGAGCAGTACTTC. It codes for CASSLNQGYEQYF. The chain employs TRBV5-1 and TRBJ2-7; tentative D call: TRBD1 (5 bases). Germline V lookup: CDR1 SGHRS, CDR2 YFSETQ. This CDR3 comprises 13 residues. Trimming shortened V by 1 base and J by 3 bases, and 8 bases separated the two germline ends.

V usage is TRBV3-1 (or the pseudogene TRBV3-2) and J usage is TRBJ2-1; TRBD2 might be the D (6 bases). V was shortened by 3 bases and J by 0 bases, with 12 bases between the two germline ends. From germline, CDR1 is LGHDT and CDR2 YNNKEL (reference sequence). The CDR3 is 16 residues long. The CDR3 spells CASSHGGSSSYNEQFF. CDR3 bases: TGTGCCAGCAGCCACGGGGGTTCAAGCTCCTACAATGAGCAGTTCTTC.

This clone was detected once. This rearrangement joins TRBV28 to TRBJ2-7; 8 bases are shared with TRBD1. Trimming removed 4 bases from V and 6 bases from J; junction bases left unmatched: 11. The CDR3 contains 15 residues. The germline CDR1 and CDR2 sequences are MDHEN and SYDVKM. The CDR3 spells CASSYKGQAWGEQYF. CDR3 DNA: TGTGCCAGCAGTTATAAGGGACAGGCTTGGGGCGAGCAGTACTTC.

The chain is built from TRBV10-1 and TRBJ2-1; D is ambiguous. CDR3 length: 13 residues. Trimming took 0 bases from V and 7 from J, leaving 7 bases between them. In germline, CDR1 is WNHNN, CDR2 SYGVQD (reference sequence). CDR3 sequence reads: CASSESVMNEQFF. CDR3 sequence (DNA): TGCGCCAGCAGTGAGTCCGTTATGAATGAGCAGTTCTTC.